This TCR beta chain was captured in a study of blood T cells in healthy people across ages. Study summary: About one barcoded beta molecule was captured per two T cells (by template switching).

This clonotype was counted only a few times. Its specificity is not known. The V gene's germline CDR1 is DFQATT and CDR2 SNEGSKA (reference sequence). This CDR3 comprises 14 residues. V was trimmed by 5 bases and J by 4 bases, leaving 12 bases between them. Then a second PCR, running roughly 6 to 11 cycles, was carried out with a sample-barcoded 5' primer and a J-beta primer mix. TCRdb called the 5' RACE reads again in MiXCR, with one record for every CDR3 protein. The table has around 800,000 distinct CDR3 sequences, 40% to 50% seen once. Study outcomes and limitations: Naive CD4+ cells and diversity were both higher in long-lived donors than in aged donors. Any changes in expanded clonotypes were possibly confounded, as donor CMV status remained unknown. The authors considered diversity estimates from one million T cells to be underestimates.

The clonotype originates from a man in his sixties in good health. Sequencing was carried out using blood. The chain employs TRBV20-1 and TRBJ1-6; D gene ambiguous. In nucleotides, the CDR3 is TGCAGTGCTGTCCCGGGTTTTTATAATTCACCCCTCCACTTT. Translated, it gives CSAVPGFYNSPLHF.